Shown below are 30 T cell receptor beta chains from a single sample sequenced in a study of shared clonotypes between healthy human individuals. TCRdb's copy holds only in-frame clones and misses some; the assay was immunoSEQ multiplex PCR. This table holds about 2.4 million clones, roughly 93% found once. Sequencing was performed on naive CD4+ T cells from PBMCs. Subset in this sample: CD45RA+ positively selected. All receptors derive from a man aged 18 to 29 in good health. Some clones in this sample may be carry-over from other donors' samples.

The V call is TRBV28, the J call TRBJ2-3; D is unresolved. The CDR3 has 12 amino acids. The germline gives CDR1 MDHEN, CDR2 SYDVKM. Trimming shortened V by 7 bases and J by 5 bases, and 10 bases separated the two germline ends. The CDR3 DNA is TGTGCCAGCACTTCGGTAGAAGATACGCAGTATTTT. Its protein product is CASTSVEDTQYF.

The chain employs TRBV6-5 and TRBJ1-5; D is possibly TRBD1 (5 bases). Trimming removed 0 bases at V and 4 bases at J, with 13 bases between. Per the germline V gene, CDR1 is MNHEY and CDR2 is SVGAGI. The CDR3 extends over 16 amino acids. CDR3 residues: CASSYSRQGDNQPQHF. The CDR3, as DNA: TGTGCCAGCAGTTACTCGAGACAAGGGGATAATCAGCCCCAGCATTTT.

This CDR3 reads CASSRDRVHEQYF. CDR3 DNA sequence: TGTGCCAGTAGTCGGGACAGGGTACACGAGCAGTACTTC. The chain couples TRBV19 to TRBJ2-7; 9 nucleotides line up with TRBD1. There are 13 residues in the CDR3. Trimming removed 5 bases from V and 5 bases from J; junction bases left unmatched: 4. The germline gives CDR1 LNHDA, CDR2 SQIVND (reference sequence).

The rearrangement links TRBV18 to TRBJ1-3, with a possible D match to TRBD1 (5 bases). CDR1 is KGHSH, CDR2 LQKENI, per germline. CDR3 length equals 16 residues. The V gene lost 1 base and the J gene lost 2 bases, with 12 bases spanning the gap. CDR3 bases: TGTGCCAGCTCACCACTTCCGGGGGAGGCTGGAAACACCATATATTTT. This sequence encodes CASSPLPGEAGNTIYF.

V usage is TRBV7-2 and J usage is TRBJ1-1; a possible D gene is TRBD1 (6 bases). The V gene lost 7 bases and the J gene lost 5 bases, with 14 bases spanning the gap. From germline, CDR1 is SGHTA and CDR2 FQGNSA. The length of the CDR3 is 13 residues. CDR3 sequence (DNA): TGTGCCAGCAACGAAGGGGGGAGGACTGAAGCTTTCTTT. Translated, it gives CASNEGGRTEAFF.

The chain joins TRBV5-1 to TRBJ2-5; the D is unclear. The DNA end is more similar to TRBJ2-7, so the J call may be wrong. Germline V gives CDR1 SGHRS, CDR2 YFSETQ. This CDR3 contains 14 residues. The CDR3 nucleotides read TGCGCCAGCAGCTTGGGAGCGACATCCTACGAGCAGTACTTC. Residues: CASSLGATSYEQYF.

CDR3: CASSPSRPAGETQYF. As DNA, the CDR3 is TGTGCCAGCAGCCCCTCTCGGCCCGCCGGGGAGACCCAGTACTTC. The chain carries TRBV7-2 and TRBJ2-5, with D uncertain. Trimming removed 5 bases at V and 5 bases at J, with 18 bases between. CDR3 size: 15 residues. Germline V gene lookup returns CDR1 SGHTA and CDR2 FQGNSA.

CDR3 residues: CASSGPGSSRYEQYF. The CDR3 DNA follows: TGTGCCAGCAGCGGGCCGGGGAGTTCTCGCTACGAGCAGTACTTC. The rearrangement uses TRBV28 and TRBJ2-7, with D possibly TRBD2 on 5 matching bases. With 6 bases removed from V and 3 bases from J, the gap between germline ends came to 18 bases. This CDR3 region has 15 residues. The germline V gene has CDR1 MDHEN and CDR2 SYDVKM. The full variable domain, in which reference TRBV28 and TRBJ2-7 provide the parts outside the CDR3, is DVKVTQSSRYLVKRTGEKVFLECVQDMDHENMFWYRQDPGLGLRLIYFSYDVKMKEKGDIPEGYSVSREKKERFSLILESASTNQTSMYLCASSGPGSSRYEQYFGPGTRLTVT.

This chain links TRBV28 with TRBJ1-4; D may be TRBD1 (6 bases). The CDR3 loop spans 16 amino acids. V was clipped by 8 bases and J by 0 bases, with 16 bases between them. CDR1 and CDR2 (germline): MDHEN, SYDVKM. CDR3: CASGRTGFSTNEKLFF. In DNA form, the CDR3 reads TGTGCCAGCGGCCGCACAGGGTTCTCAACTAATGAAAAACTGTTTTTT.

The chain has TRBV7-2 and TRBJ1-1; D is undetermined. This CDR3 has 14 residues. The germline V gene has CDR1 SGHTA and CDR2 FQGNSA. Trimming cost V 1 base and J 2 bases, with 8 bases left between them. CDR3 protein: CASSLGSPNTEAFF. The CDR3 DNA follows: TGTGCCAGCAGCTTAGGTTCTCCAAACACTGAAGCTTTCTTT.

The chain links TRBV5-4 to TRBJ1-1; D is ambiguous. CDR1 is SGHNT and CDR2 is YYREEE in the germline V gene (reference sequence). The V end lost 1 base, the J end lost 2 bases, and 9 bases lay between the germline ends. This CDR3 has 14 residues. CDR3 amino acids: CASSLYEKNTEAFF. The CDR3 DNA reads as TGTGCCAGCAGCTTGTATGAGAAAAACACTGAAGCTTTCTTT.

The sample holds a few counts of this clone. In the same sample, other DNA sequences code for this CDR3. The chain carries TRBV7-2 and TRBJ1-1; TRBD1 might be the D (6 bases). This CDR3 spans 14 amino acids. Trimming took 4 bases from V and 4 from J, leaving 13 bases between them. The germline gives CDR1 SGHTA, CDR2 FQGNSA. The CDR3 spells CASSSQGEGTEAFF. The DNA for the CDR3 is TGTGCCAGCAGCTCACAGGGTGAGGGCACTGAAGCTTTCTTT.

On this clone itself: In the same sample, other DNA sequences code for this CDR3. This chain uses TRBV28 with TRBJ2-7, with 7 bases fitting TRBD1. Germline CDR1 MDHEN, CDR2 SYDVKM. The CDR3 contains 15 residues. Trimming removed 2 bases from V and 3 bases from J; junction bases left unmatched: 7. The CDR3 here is CASSLRAGGYYEQYF. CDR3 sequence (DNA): TGTGCCAGCAGTTTAAGGGCAGGGGGATACTACGAGCAGTACTTC.

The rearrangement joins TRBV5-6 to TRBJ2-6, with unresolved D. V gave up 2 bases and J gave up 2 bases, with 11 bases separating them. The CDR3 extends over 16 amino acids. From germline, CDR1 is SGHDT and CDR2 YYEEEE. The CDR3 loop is CASSFGRATGANVLTF. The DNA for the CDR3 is TGTGCCAGCAGCTTCGGTCGGGCTACTGGGGCCAACGTCCTGACTTTC.

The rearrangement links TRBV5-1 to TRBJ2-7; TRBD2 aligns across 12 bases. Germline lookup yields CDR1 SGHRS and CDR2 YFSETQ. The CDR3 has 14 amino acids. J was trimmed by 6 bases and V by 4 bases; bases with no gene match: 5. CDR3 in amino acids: CASSPSGRASEQYF. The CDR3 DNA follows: TGCGCCAGCAGCCCTAGCGGGAGGGCCTCCGAGCAGTACTTC.

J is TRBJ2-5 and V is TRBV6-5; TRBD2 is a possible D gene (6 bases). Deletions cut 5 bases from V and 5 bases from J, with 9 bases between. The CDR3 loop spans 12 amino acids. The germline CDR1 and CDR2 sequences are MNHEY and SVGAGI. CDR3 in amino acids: CASSRGYETQYF. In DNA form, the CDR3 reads TGTGCCAGCAGTCGGGGGTACGAGACCCAGTACTTC.

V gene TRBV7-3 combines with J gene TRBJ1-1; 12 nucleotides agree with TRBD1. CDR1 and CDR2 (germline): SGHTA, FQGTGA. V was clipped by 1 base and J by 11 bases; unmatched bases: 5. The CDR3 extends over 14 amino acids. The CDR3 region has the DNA TGTGCCAGCAGCTTAAATGGGGGACAGGGGGCGGCTTTCTTT. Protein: CASSLNGGQGAAFF.

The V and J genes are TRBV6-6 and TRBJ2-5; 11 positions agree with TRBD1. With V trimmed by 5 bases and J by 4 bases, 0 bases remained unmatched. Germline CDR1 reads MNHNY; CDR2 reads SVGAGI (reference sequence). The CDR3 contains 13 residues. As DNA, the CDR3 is TGTGCCAGCAGTGGGACAGGGGGAGAGACCCAGTACTTC. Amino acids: CASSGTGGETQYF.

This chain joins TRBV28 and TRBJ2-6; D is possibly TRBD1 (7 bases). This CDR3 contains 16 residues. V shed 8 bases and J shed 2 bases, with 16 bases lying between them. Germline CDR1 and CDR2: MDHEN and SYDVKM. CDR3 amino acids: CASRQGGTAGANVLTF. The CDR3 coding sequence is TGTGCCAGCCGGCAGGGGGGTACCGCTGGGGCCAACGTCCTGACTTTC.

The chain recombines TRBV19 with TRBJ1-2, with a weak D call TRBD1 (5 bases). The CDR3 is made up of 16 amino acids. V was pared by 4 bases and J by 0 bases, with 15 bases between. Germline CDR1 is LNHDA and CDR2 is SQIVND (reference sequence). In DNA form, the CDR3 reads TGTGCCAGTAGTACGGAGCGGGGGAATACTAACTATGGCTACACCTTC. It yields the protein CASSTERGNTNYGYTF. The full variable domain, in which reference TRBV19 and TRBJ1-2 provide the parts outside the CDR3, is DGGITQSPKYLFRKEGQNVTLSCEQNLNHDAMYWYRQDPGQGLRLIYYSQIVNDFQKGDIAEGYSVSREKKESFPLTVTSAQKNPTAFYLCASSTERGNTNYGYTFGSGTRLTVV.

The CDR3 bases are TGTGCCAGCAGCACGGGTGGGTGGCCCGGGGCCAATGAGCAGTTCTTC. Translation gives CASSTGGWPGANEQFF. The J gene is TRBJ2-1, the V gene TRBV9; either TRBD1 or TRBD2 may supply D (5 bases each). The CDR3 contains 16 residues. Looked up from germline, CDR1 is SGDLS and CDR2 is YYNGEE. V lost 4 bases to trimming and J lost 6 bases, with 20 bases between them.

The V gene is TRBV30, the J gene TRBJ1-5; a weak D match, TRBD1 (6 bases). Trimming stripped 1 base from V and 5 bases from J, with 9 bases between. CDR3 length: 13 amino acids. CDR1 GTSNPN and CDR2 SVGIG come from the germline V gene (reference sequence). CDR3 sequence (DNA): TGTGCCTGGAGTGGGGGGGCTGATCAGCCCCAGCATTTT. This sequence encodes CAWSGGADQPQHF.

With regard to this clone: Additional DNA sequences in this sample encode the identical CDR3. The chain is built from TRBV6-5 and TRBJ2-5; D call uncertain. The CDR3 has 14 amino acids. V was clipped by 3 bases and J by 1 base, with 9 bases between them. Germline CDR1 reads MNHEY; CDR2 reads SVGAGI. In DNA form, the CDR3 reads TGTGCCAGCAGTTATAGCAGACTCCAAGAGACCCAGTACTTC. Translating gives CASSYSRLQETQYF.

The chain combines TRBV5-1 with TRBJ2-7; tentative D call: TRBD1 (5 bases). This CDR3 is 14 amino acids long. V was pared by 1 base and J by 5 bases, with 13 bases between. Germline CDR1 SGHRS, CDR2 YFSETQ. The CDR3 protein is CASSLPGSPHEQYF. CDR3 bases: TGCGCCAGCAGCTTGCCAGGGTCCCCCCACGAGCAGTACTTC.

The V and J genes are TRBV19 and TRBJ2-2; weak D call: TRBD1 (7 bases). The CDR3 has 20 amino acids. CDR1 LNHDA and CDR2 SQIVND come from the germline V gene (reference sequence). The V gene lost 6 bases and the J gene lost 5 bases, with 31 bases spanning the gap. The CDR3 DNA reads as TGTGCCAGTAGCATCCAGGGGGGAAGGAATGTGAGGGCCGTTACCGGGGAGCTGTTTTTT. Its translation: CASSIQGGRNVRAVTGELFF. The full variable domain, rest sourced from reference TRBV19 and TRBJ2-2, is DGGITQSPKYLFRKEGQNVTLSCEQNLNHDAMYWYRQDPGQGLRLIYYSQIVNDFQKGDIAEGYSVSREKKESFPLTVTSAQKNPTAFYLCASSIQGGRNVRAVTGELFFGEGSRLTVL.

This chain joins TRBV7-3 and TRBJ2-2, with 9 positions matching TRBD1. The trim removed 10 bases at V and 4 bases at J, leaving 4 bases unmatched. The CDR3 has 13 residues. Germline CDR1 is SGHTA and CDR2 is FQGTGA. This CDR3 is CAIGDRVTGELFF. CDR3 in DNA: TGTGCCATCGGGGACAGGGTCACCGGGGAGCTGTTTTTT.

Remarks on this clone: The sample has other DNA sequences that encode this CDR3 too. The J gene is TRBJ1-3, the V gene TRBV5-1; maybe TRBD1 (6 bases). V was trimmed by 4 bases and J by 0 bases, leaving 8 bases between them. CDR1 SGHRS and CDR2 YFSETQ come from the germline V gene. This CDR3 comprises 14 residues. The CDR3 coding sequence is TGCGCCAGCAGCACACAGGGCTCTGGAAACACCATATATTTT. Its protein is CASSTQGSGNTIYF.

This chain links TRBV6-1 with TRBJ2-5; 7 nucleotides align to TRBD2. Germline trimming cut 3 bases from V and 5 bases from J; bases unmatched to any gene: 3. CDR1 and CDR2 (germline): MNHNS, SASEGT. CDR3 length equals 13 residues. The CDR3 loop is CASSDWGGETQYF. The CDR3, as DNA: TGTGCCAGCAGTGATTGGGGAGGGGAGACCCAGTACTTC.

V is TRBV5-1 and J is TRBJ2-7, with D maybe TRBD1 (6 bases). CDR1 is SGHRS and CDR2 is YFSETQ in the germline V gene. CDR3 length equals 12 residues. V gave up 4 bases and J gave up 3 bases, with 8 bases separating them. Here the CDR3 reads CASSMDSYEQYF. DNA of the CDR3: TGCGCCAGCAGCATGGACAGCTACGAGCAGTACTTC.

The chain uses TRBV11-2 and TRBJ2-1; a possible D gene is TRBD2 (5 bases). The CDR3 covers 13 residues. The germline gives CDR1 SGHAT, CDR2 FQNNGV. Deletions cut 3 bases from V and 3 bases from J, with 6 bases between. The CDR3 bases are TGTGCCAGCAGCTTGGGAGACTACAATGAGCAGTTCTTC. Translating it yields CASSLGDYNEQFF.